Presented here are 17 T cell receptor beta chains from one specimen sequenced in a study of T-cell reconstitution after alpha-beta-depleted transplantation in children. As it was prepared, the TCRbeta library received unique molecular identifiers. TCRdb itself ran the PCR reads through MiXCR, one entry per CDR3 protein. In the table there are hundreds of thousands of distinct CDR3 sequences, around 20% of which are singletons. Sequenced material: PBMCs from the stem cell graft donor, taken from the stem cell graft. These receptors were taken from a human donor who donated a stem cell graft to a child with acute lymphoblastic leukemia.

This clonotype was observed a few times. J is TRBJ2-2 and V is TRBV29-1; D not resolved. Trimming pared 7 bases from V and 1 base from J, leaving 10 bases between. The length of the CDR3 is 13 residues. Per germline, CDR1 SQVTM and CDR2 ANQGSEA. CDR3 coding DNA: TGCAGCGCGGGTTTTCGGAACACCGGGGAGCTGTTTTTT. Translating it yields CSAGFRNTGELFF.

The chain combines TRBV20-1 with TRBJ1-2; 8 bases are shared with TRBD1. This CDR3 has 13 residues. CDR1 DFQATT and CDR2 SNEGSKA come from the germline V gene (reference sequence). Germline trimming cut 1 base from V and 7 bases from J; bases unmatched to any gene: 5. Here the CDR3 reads CSARVDRVGGYTF. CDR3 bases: TGCAGTGCTAGAGTGGACAGGGTGGGTGGCTACACCTTC.

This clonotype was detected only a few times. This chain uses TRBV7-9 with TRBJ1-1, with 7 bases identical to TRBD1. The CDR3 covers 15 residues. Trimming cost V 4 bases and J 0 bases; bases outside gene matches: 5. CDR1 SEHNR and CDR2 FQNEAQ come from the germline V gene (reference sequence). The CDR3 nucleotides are TGTGCCAGCAGCTCCTTGGGACAGATGAACACTGAAGCTTTCTTT. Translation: CASSSLGQMNTEAFF.

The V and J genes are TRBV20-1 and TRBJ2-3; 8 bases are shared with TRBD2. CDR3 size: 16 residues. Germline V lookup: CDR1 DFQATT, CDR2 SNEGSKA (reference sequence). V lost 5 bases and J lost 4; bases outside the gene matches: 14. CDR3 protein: CSALAGTRGPADTQYF. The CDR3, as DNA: TGCAGTGCTCTAGCCGGGACTAGAGGTCCCGCAGATACGCAGTATTTT.

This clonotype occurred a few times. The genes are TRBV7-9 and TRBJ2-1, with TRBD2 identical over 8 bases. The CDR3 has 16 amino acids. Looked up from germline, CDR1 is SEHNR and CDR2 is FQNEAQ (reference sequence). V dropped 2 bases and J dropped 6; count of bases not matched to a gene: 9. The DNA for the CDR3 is TGTGCCAGCAGCTTATCAACGGGAGGGCTCCTCAATGAGCAGTTCTTC. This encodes CASSLSTGGLLNEQFF.

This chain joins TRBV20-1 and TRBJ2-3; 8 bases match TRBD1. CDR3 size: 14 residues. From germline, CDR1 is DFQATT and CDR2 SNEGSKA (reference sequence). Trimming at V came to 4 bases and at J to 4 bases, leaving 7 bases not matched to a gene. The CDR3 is CSATDRVGADTQYF. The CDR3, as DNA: TGCAGTGCTACGGACAGGGTGGGCGCAGATACGCAGTATTTT.

CDR3 in DNA: TGTGCCAGCAGTTTGAGGGGCGTCAGTGGGAGCTACACCTTC. The encoded protein is CASSLRGVSGSYTF. The rearrangement uses TRBV27 and TRBJ1-2; D may be TRBD1 (5 bases). V gave up 3 bases and J gave up 9 bases, with 17 bases separating them. The CDR3 is made up of 14 amino acids. CDR1 MNHEY and CDR2 SMNVEV come from the germline V gene (reference sequence).

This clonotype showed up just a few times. The CDR3, as DNA: TGCAGTGCTAGACCCGGGACAGGGTTTTGGTCTAGCTCCTACAATGAGCAGTTCTTC. Protein sequence: CSARPGTGFWSSSYNEQFF. The V gene is TRBV20-1, the J gene TRBJ2-1; 9 nucleotides align to TRBD1. With V trimmed by 2 bases and J by 0 bases, 14 bases remained unmatched. Germline CDR1 reads DFQATT; CDR2 reads SNEGSKA (reference sequence). The CDR3 has 19 amino acids.

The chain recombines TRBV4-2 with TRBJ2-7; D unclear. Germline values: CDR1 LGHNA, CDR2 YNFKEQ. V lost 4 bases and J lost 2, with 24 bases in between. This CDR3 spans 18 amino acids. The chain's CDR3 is CASSPGLPRQTPPYEQYF. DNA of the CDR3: TGTGCCAGCAGCCCTGGGCTCCCACGCCAAACACCTCCCTACGAGCAGTACTTC.

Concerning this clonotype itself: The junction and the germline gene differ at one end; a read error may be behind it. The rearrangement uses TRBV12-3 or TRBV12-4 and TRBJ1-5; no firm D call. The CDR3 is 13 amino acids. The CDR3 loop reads CSSSSGLGQPQHF. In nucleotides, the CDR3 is TGTTCCAGCAGTTCGGGGTTAGGTCAGCCCCAGCATTTT.

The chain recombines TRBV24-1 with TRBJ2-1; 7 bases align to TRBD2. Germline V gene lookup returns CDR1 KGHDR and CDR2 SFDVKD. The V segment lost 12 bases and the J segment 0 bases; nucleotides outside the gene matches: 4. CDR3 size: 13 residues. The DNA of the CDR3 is TGTGCCGCGGGCGGGAGCTCCTACAATGAGCAGTTCTTC. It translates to CAAGGSSYNEQFF.

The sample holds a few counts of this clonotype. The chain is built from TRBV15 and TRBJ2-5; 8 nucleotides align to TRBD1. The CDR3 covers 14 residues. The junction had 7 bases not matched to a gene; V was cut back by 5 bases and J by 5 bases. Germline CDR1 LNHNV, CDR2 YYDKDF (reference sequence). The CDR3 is CATSGRTGLETQYF. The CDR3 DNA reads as TGTGCCACCAGCGGACGGACAGGGCTGGAGACCCAGTACTTC.

The CDR3 sequence is CASSPLSGTRVNEQFF. The CDR3 DNA reads TGTGCCAGCAGCCCACTCTCCGGGACTAGAGTCAATGAGCAGTTCTTC. This chain uses TRBV5-6 with TRBJ2-1; 8 bases fit TRBD2. Unmatched junction bases numbered 12, after V lost 4 bases and J lost 6 bases. Germline CDR1 is SGHDT and CDR2 is YYEEEE. This CDR3 is 16 amino acids long.

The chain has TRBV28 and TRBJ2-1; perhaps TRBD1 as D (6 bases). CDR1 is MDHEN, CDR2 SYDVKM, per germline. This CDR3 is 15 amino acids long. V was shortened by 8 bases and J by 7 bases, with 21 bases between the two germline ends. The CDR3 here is CASESSGVLGNEQFF. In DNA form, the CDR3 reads TGTGCCAGCGAAAGCTCAGGGGTCTTAGGGAATGAGCAGTTCTTC.

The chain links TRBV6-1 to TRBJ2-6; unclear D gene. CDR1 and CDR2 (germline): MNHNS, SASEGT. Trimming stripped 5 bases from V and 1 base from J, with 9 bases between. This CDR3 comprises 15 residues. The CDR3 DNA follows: TGTGCCAGCAGTCCCTGGACGTCTGGGGCCAACGTCCTGACTTTC. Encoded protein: CASSPWTSGANVLTF.

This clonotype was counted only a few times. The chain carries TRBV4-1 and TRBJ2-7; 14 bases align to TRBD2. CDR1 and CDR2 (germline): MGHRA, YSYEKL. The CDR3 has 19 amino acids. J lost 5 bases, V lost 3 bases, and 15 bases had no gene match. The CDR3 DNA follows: TGCGCCAGCAGCCAGGTATCCGGGACTAGCGGGAGATGTGTCAACGAGCAGTACTTC. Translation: CASSQVSGTSGRCVNEQYF.

The chain's CDR3 is CASSPRQDLSYEQYF. As DNA, the CDR3 is TGCGCCAGCAGCCCGAGACAGGACCTCTCCTACGAGCAGTACTTC. The chain uses TRBV5-1 and TRBJ2-7; tentative D call: TRBD1 (6 bases). Trimming stripped 4 bases from V and 0 bases from J, with 14 bases between. The CDR3 sequence is 15 residues long. CDR1 is SGHRS, CDR2 YFSETQ, per germline.